The clone carrying this TCR beta chain was counted a single time. Only in-frame clones appear in the TCRdb table, and some are missing; sequencing was by immunoSEQ multiplex PCR. The table has roughly 60,000 clones, around 92% seen once. J was trimmed by 4 bases and V by 8 bases; bases with no gene match: 7. Germline V gene data show CDR1 as WSHSY and CDR2 as SAAADI. This CDR3 contains 13 residues. The sample is drawn from a study of cytomegalovirus exposure and HLA in healthy donors. Source material: PBMCs. The rearrangement joins TRBV10-2 to TRBJ1-1; 7 nucleotides align to TRBD1. The origin of this receptor is a woman younger than 30 in good health and CMV-seronegative. The DNA of the CDR3 is TGCGCCAGCTTCCAAGGGGGCGGCACTGAAGCTTTCTTT. Translation gives CASFQGGGTEAFF.